These 16 T cell receptor beta chains were sequenced from one sample in a study of glioma-infiltrating T cells. Using RNA template, CDR3s of TCR alpha and beta were amplified with iRepertoire arm-PCR. TCRdb used MiXCR to reprocess the multiplex PCR reads, holding one entry per CDR3 protein. The sample contains almost 2,500 distinct CDR3 sequences, about 70% of which appear only once. The sequencing sample was made of glioma tissue, nonneoplastic brain tissue, or PBMCs (not recorded which). The receptors were gathered from a human donor with low-grade glioma or glioblastoma, undergoing nonglioma brain surgery, or in good health (not recorded which).

The table lists this clonotype with a few counts. CDR3 sequence (DNA): TGTGCCAGCAGTCCTGTATTCTCCTACGAGCAGTACTTC. Protein sequence: CASSPVFSYEQYF. This chain uses TRBV6-1 with TRBJ2-7; D uncertain. The CDR3 covers 13 residues. V was cut by 5 bases and J by 0 bases, with 8 bases left in between. The germline gives CDR1 MNHNS, CDR2 SASEGT.

Within the sample, this clonotype is large (0.1 to 1%). The chain carries TRBV11-2 and TRBJ2-5; D might be TRBD2 (7 bases). The V end lost 3 bases, the J end lost 1 base, and 12 bases lay between the germline ends. Per the germline V gene, CDR1 is SGHAT and CDR2 is FQNNGV. This CDR3 region has 15 residues. CDR3 loop: CASSFWGGAQETQYF. DNA for the CDR3: TGTGCCAGCAGCTTTTGGGGGGGGGCCCAAGAGACCCAGTACTTC.

This clonotype came up once. The V and J genes are TRBV4-1 and TRBJ2-1; D uncertain. The germline CDR1 and CDR2 sequences are MGHRA and YSYEKL. CDR3 length equals 14 residues. Trimming removed 4 bases at V and 7 bases at J, with 14 bases between. This CDR3 is CASSPGTGLNEQFF. The CDR3 DNA reads TGCGCCAGCAGCCCAGGAACGGGCCTAAATGAGCAGTTCTTC.

Judged by abundance, this clonotype is large. The chain carries TRBV12-3 or TRBV12-4 and TRBJ1-5; weak D call: TRBD1 (6 bases). V was shortened by 1 base and J by 0 bases, with 19 bases between the two germline ends. The CDR3 spans 19 residues. As DNA, the CDR3 is TGTGCCAGCAGTTTAGTATCGGCAGGGGAGCCATATAGCAATCAGCCCCAGCATTTT. Its protein product is CASSLVSAGEPYSNQPQHF.

This sequence joins TRBV27 and TRBJ1-2, with D possibly matching TRBD1 (6 bases). Germline loops: CDR1 MNHEY, CDR2 SMNVEV (reference sequence). The CDR3 covers 16 residues. Trimming cost V 3 bases and J 11 bases, with 25 bases left between them. Written as DNA, the CDR3 is TGTGCCAGCAGTTTGTCACATCCAGGGGTAGGATCTGGTTACACCTTC. Translating gives CASSLSHPGVGSGYTF.

This clonotype is medium-sized by share. The rearrangement links TRBV3-1 to TRBJ1-1, with D unclear. Trimming took off 4 bases at V and 6 bases at J, with 9 bases between the two ends. The V gene's germline CDR1 is LGHDT and CDR2 YNNKEL (reference sequence). The length of the CDR3 is 12 residues. The CDR3 DNA follows: TGTGCCAGCAGCCCCTCGGGCCCTGAAGCTTTCTTT. Translating gives CASSPSGPEAFF.

Regarding this clonotype: One end of the junction varies from germline; a read error may be responsible. The CDR3 DNA reads TGTGCCAGCAGCATTGGTACGGAGCCTGGGTACACCGTATATTTT. As protein: CASSIGTEPGYTVYF. The chain uses TRBV11-1 and TRBJ1-3; D is unresolved. The CDR3 has 15 residues. The germline V gene encodes CDR1 SGHAT and CDR2 FQDESV (reference sequence).

A remark on this clonotype: A junction boundary mismatches the germline segment, possibly from a read error. V and J are TRBV6-6 and TRBJ2-5; D is possibly TRBD1 (5 bases). The germline gives CDR1 MNHNY, CDR2 SVGAGI (reference sequence). The CDR3 has 17 residues. The CDR3 protein is CSSIYSKPRAKLDKQYF. CDR3 nucleotides: TGTTCCAGCATTTACTCGAAACCCAGGGCGAAACTGGATAAACAGTACTTC.

This clonotype has a single count. This chain links TRBV19 with TRBJ2-1; D is perhaps TRBD1 or TRBD2 (6 bases each). This CDR3 is 15 amino acids long. Germline CDR1 reads LNHDA; CDR2 reads SQIVND (reference sequence). The CDR3 reads CARIRRGERMREQFF. The CDR3 DNA sequence: TGTGCAAGGATTAGGAGGGGGGAAAGAATGAGGGAGCAGTTCTTC.

A remark on this clonotype: An end of the junction does not agree with germline; a read error may underlie this. The CDR3: CANQGSGWTEGFF. As DNA, the CDR3 is TGTGCCAACCAAGGGTCGGGATGGACCGAAGGTTTCTTT. V usage is TRBV6-5 and J usage is TRBJ1-1; D call uncertain. The CDR3 extends over 13 amino acids. Germline V gives CDR1 MNHEY, CDR2 SVGAGI.

With regard to this clonotype: The missing conserved phenylalanine or tryptophan at the end of this CDR3 makes a read error likely. The chain employs TRBV15 and TRBJ2-3; a weak D match, TRBD1 (6 bases). CDR1 and CDR2 from the germline V gene are LNHNV and YYDKDF (reference sequence). There are 15 residues in the CDR3. The CDR3 region is CSTSRGRRSTDTQYL. In DNA, the CDR3 is TGTTCCACCAGCAGGGGCAGGAGAAGCACAGATACGCAGTATCTT.

In its sample, this clonotype was seen once. The junction departs from the called germline gene at one end, perhaps through a read error. This sequence joins TRBV9 and TRBJ1-5; D perhaps matches TRBD1 (5 bases). The CDR3 runs 14 residues. Per the germline V gene, CDR1 is SGDLS and CDR2 is YYNGEE. The CDR3 DNA reads as TGTGCCAGCAATACGGGGGATAGCAATAAGCCCCAGCATTTT. Translation gives CASNTGDSNKPQHF.

As for this clonotype: Germline is not matched at one junction end, which may reflect a read error. The V call is TRBV7-8, the J call TRBJ2-5; D not resolved. The CDR3 consists of 15 residues. Germline CDR1 and CDR2: SGHVS and FQNEAQ. This CDR3 is CANSLASAHQGTQYF. Here the CDR3 DNA reads TGTGCCAACAGCTTAGCCTCAGCACACCAAGGGACCCAGTACTTC.

In this sample, this clonotype is medium-sized (0.01 to 0.1%). The genes are TRBV5-1 and TRBJ2-5, with 15 positions matching TRBD2. Germline V gene lookup returns CDR1 SGHRS and CDR2 YFSETQ. V shed 5 bases, J shed 5 bases, and the junction held 4 bases outside the gene matches. The CDR3 is 15 residues long. CDR3 sequence: CASSRGTSGRETQYF. CDR3 DNA sequence: TGCGCCAGCAGTCGCGGGACTAGCGGGAGGGAGACCCAGTACTTC.

About this clonotype: Germline and junction disagree at one end, which may indicate a read error. The chain recombines TRBV27 with TRBJ1-1, with TRBD1 as a possible D gene (6 bases). The CDR3 totals 14 residues. Germline assignment: CDR1 MNHEY and CDR2 SMNVEV (reference sequence). CDR3 loop: CTSILIFGQLEAFF. The DNA of the CDR3 is TGTACCAGCATTTTAATCTTCGGACAGTTGGAAGCTTTCTTT.

This clonotype rates as medium-sized. The DNA is omitted, as the CDR3 cannot be located on it reliably, and the CDR3 follows TCRdb's listing. This chain connects TRBV30 to TRBJ2-5; the DNA was not used to check the table's D call, TRBD1. The CDR3 spans 11 residues, counting both ends. The germline CDR1 and CDR2 sequences are GTSNPN and SVGIG (reference sequence). CDR3 sequence reads: CAWGAGTSSYF.